The next 27 T cell receptor beta chains were all read from a single sample in a study of T-cell reconstitution after alpha-beta-depleted transplantation in children (dated by TCRdb to 2015 to 2016). The treatment or condition label, read with the paper, signifies: allogeneic hematopoietic cell transplantation with graft depleted of TCRalphabeta T cells and CD19 B cells. Receptor amplification or capture employed PCR. Sequencing used an Illumina HiSeq 2500. TCR library preparation used molecular barcoding, with unique molecular identifiers applied to normalize quantification of the TCRbeta repertoire. The public reads were run again by TCRdb, first through fastp at Q25 and then through MiXCR, and only productive beta chains were kept. Every CDR3 protein is listed once, alongside the most common genes and DNA of its rows. This sample is represented by 60,000 to 100,000 distinct CDR3 sequences; over 15% of them were singletons. Less than 60% of the sample belongs to the ten largest clones.

The sample here was PBMCs, mostly from graft donor cells, taken 360 days after TCRalphabeta/CD19-depleted stem cell transplant. The receptors shown here come from a male patient under 10 years old who had a stem cell transplant for acute lymphoblastic leukemia, so the T cells may come from the graft donor.

The chain joins TRBV7-9 to TRBJ2-5; D ambiguous. The CDR3 has 10 amino acids. V was cut by 5 bases and J by 4 bases, with 2 bases left in between. Germline CDR1 is SEHNR and CDR2 is FQNEAQ (reference sequence). The DNA of the CDR3 is TGTGCCAGCAGCGGAGAGACCCAGTACTTC. It specifies CASSGETQYF.

A single count supports this clonotype. The chain uses TRBV5-1 and TRBJ1-2, with 9 bases aligning to TRBD1. Trimming removed 4 bases from V and 8 bases from J; junction bases left unmatched: 3. This CDR3 has 12 residues. CDR1 and CDR2 (germline): SGHRS, YFSETQ. The CDR3 protein is CASSRDRAGYTF. Written as DNA, the CDR3 is TGCGCCAGCAGCCGGGACAGGGCCGGCTACACCTTC.

This clonotype was observed a handful of times. The rearrangement links TRBV12-3 or TRBV12-4 to TRBJ1-5, with TRBD1 identical over 9 bases. The CDR3 is 15 amino acids. V shed 5 bases and J 6 bases; nucleotides not matched to a gene: 8. The CDR3 DNA reads TGTGCCAGCAGTGCTCCCGGGACAGGGACTCAGCCCCAGCATTTT. Its protein is CASSAPGTGTQPQHF.

The chain has TRBV20-1 and TRBJ2-1, with 7 bases that match TRBD2. CDR1 and CDR2 (germline): DFQATT, SNEGSKA (reference sequence). V shed 4 bases, J shed 9 bases, and the junction held 6 bases outside the gene matches. The CDR3 extends over 12 amino acids. The CDR3: CSAIGGRPEQFF. CDR3 nucleotides: TGCAGTGCTATAGGCGGGAGACCTGAGCAGTTCTTC.

This clonotype was seen a few times. This chain uses TRBV5-1 with TRBJ2-7; the match to TRBD1 covers 8 bases. The CDR3 runs to 14 residues. V trimming: 5 bases; J trimming: 6 bases; junction bases outside the gene matches: 10. Per germline, CDR1 SGHRS and CDR2 YFSETQ. In DNA form, the CDR3 reads TGCGCCAGCAGGAAAGAGGACAGGGTGGGCGAGCAGTACTTC. Translated: CASRKEDRVGEQYF.

The chain recombines TRBV12-3 or TRBV12-4 with TRBJ1-2; TRBD1 aligns across 10 bases. With 6 bases clipped from V and 4 bases from J, the junction kept 5 bases outside the gene matches. CDR3 size: 14 residues. CDR3 loop: CASSRQGAIYGYTF. As DNA, the CDR3 is TGTGCCAGCAGCCGACAGGGGGCCATCTATGGCTACACCTTC.

This clonotype was detected only once. In DNA form, the CDR3 reads TGCGCCAGCAGCCAGGGGGGGACCCCAAGGACCGGGGAGCTGTTTTTT. Translating gives CASSQGGTPRTGELFF. This sequence joins TRBV4-1 and TRBJ2-2, with 7 nucleotides matching TRBD2. Losses at the gene ends were 3 bases for V and 5 bases for J; bases not matched to a gene: 9. The CDR3 has 16 amino acids. Germline V gene lookup returns CDR1 MGHRA and CDR2 YSYEKL.

Within the sample, this clonotype is medium-sized (0.01 to 0.1%). The gene calls are TRBV18 and TRBJ2-7; 9 nucleotides agree with TRBD1. The CDR3 is 14 amino acids. Germline V gives CDR1 KGHSH, CDR2 LQKENI. Trimming removed 3 bases from V and 6 bases from J; junction bases left unmatched: 6. DNA for the CDR3: TGTGCCAGCTCACCGACGACAGGGGGTGTCGAGCAGTACTTC. It translates to CASSPTTGGVEQYF.

This clonotype was seen only a few times. The rearrangement uses TRBV2 and TRBJ2-4, with 7 bases that match TRBD1. Trimming took 3 bases from V and 9 from J; bases not matched to a gene: 11. The germline V gene has CDR1 SNHLY and CDR2 FYNNEI. The CDR3 is 15 amino acids. CDR3 region: CASSERGLQGSIQYF. CDR3 coding DNA: TGTGCCAGCAGTGAGAGGGGGCTACAGGGTTCCATTCAGTACTTC. The whole variable domain, filled in from reference TRBV2 and TRBJ2-4, reads EPEVTQTPSHQVTQMGQEVILRCVPISNHLYFYWYRQILGQKVEFLVSFYNNEISEKSEIFDDQFSVERPDGSNFTLKIRSTKLEDSAMYFCASSERGLQGSIQYFGAGTRLSVL.

This clonotype occurred a few times. The chain is built from TRBV29-1 and TRBJ2-2; 8 bases are shared with TRBD1. The CDR3 is 15 amino acids. Germline trimming cut 7 bases from V and 5 bases from J; bases unmatched to any gene: 12. Germline CDR1 is SQVTM and CDR2 is ANQGSEA. CDR3 DNA: TGCAGCGCGTTGCCTCGGACAGGGCGTACCGGGGAGCTGTTTTTT. Amino acid sequence: CSALPRTGRTGELFF.

This clonotype was counted between two and nine times. V and J are TRBV5-1 and TRBJ1-1, with D possibly matching TRBD1 (6 bases). V was pared by 4 bases and J by 4 bases, with 11 bases between. Germline assignment: CDR1 SGHRS and CDR2 YFSETQ. The CDR3 is 13 amino acids. The CDR3 DNA sequence: TGCGCCAGCAGCGTAACAGGGTTCACTGAAGCTTTCTTT. This codes for CASSVTGFTEAFF.

A word on this clonotype: Mismatch with germline at one junction end may stem from a read error. This chain joins TRBV20-1 and TRBJ1-1; D call uncertain. CDR3 length: 10 residues. Germline CDR1 DFQATT, CDR2 SNEGSKA (reference sequence). CDR3 nucleotide sequence: TGCAGTGTTAGAAACACTGAAGCTTTCTTT. This sequence encodes CSVRNTEAFF.

This clonotype was observed a few times. The chain couples TRBV6-6 to TRBJ1-1; D not resolved. Trimming took 2 bases from V and 7 from J, leaving 5 bases between them. This CDR3 spans 11 amino acids. Germline V gene lookup returns CDR1 MNHNY and CDR2 SVGAGI (reference sequence). The CDR3 DNA is TGTGCCAGCAGTTACGGGTTTGAAGCTTTCTTT. Translated: CASSYGFEAFF.

The sample holds many counts of this clonotype. This chain links TRBV12-3 or TRBV12-4 with TRBJ2-2, with D unresolved. Trimming shortened V by 3 bases and J by 2 bases, and 10 bases separated the two germline ends. The CDR3 has 15 amino acids. The CDR3 DNA follows: TGTGCCAGCAGTTTTCGCAGAGCTAACACCGGGGAGCTGTTTTTT. It encodes CASSFRRANTGELFF.

This clonotype has a handful of counts. The J gene is TRBJ2-3, the V gene TRBV7-9, with TRBD2 identical over 7 bases. This CDR3 spans 17 amino acids. Germline values: CDR1 SEHNR, CDR2 FQNEAQ (reference sequence). Trimming took 0 bases from V and 4 from J; bases not matched to a gene: 10. The CDR3 sequence: CASSLALAGESPDTQYF. The CDR3 nucleotides are TGTGCCAGCAGCTTAGCGCTGGCGGGAGAGTCGCCAGATACGCAGTATTTT. The full variable domain, its missing parts supplied by reference TRBV7-9 and TRBJ2-3, is DTGVSQNPRHKITKRGQNVTFRCDPISEHNRLYWYRQTLGQGPEFLTYFQNEAQLEKSRLLSDRFSAERPKGSFSTLEIQRTEQGDSAMYLCASSLALAGESPDTQYFGPGTRLTVL.

Only a few counts were recorded for this clonotype. In DNA, the CDR3 is TGCAGTGCTAGACTGACAGGGGACCAGCCCCAGCATTTT. It encodes CSARLTGDQPQHF. The chain has TRBV20-1 and TRBJ1-5; TRBD1 matches 8 bases. Trimming took 2 bases from V and 7 from J; bases not matched to a gene: 4. The CDR3 consists of 13 residues. The germline CDR1 and CDR2 sequences are DFQATT and SNEGSKA (reference sequence).

This clonotype is deemed medium-sized. The rearrangement uses TRBV5-1 and TRBJ2-1, with TRBD2 identical over 7 bases. This CDR3 has 14 amino acids. The V gene's germline CDR1 is SGHRS and CDR2 YFSETQ. Trimming cost V 0 bases and J 7 bases; bases outside gene matches: 4. This CDR3 reads CASSLGEGGNEQFF. CDR3 bases: TGCGCCAGCAGCTTGGGGGAGGGAGGAAATGAGCAGTTCTTC.

The V gene is TRBV7-2, the J gene TRBJ2-2, with TRBD1 matching 7 bases. Germline lookup yields CDR1 SGHTA and CDR2 FQGNSA. The V gene end was trimmed by 4 bases and the J gene end by 4 bases; junction bases not matched to a gene: 12. The CDR3 loop spans 17 amino acids. The CDR3 sequence is CASSSTRQGLITGELFF. CDR3 nucleotides: TGTGCCAGCAGCTCAACACGACAGGGCTTGATCACCGGGGAGCTGTTTTTT.

This clonotype was detected many times. Germline and junction disagree at one end, which may indicate a read error. The chain joins TRBV29-1 to TRBJ1-1; the D is unclear. The length of the CDR3 is 15 residues. CDR1 and CDR2 from the germline V gene are SQVTM and ANQGSEA. The CDR3 DNA is TGCAGCGTTAAAGAGAGAGGAGCCCGGGGCACTGAAGCTTTCTTT. Translated, it gives CSVKERGARGTEAFF.

This clonotype has a handful of counts. V usage is TRBV28 and J usage is TRBJ2-3, with D perhaps TRBD1 (6 bases). Germline CDR1 reads MDHEN; CDR2 reads SYDVKM. The CDR3 totals 14 residues. Between the trimmed V and J ends, which lost 5 bases and 1 base, there was a span of 10 bases. The DNA of the CDR3 is TGTGCCAGCAGTGTTAGGACAGGCACAGATACGCAGTATTTT. It is translated as CASSVRTGTDTQYF.

This clonotype has ten or more counts. This chain links TRBV5-6 with TRBJ2-2, with no clear D. There are 15 residues in the CDR3. Trimming removed 3 bases at V and 0 bases at J, with 9 bases between. Germline values: CDR1 SGHDT, CDR2 YYEEEE. The CDR3, as DNA: TGTGCCAGCAGCTCCTACGAAACGAACACCGGGGAGCTGTTTTTT. Amino acids: CASSSYETNTGELFF.

This clonotype was observed many times. The chain couples TRBV5-1 to TRBJ1-1; D is ambiguous. CDR1 is SGHRS and CDR2 is YFSETQ in the germline V gene. Trimming took 4 bases from V and 0 from J, leaving 7 bases between them. The CDR3 is 13 amino acids. The CDR3 DNA is TGCGCCAGCAGCGATCGTATGAACACTGAAGCTTTCTTT. It encodes CASSDRMNTEAFF.

This clonotype was observed a few times. V gene TRBV7-9 combines with J gene TRBJ1-1; weak D call: TRBD1 (6 bases). The CDR3 sequence is 14 residues long. Looked up from germline, CDR1 is SEHNR and CDR2 is FQNEAQ (reference sequence). Between the trimmed V and J ends, which lost 5 bases and 5 bases, there was a span of 15 bases. In DNA form, the CDR3 reads TGTGCCAGCAGCCCCAAATCCAGGGGAACTGAAGCTTTCTTT. Amino acids: CASSPKSRGTEAFF.

The chain has TRBV5-1 and TRBJ2-7, with D maybe TRBD1 (5 bases). V was cut by 0 bases and J by 6 bases, with 16 bases left in between. This CDR3 is built from 15 residues. Germline lookup yields CDR1 SGHRS and CDR2 YFSETQ. The CDR3 DNA follows: TGCGCCAGCAGCTTGGAGGCCTTTCTTACAGGCGAGCAGTACTTC. Translating gives CASSLEAFLTGEQYF.

This chain links TRBV6-5 with TRBJ2-1; D gene uncertain. The CDR3 loop spans 13 amino acids. The germline gives CDR1 MNHEY, CDR2 SVGAGI. V lost 0 bases and J lost 3, with 3 bases in between. As DNA, the CDR3 is TGTGCCAGCAGTTACTCGAACTACAATGAGCAGTTCTTC. Its protein product is CASSYSNYNEQFF.

The rearrangement links TRBV19 to TRBJ2-2; a weak D match, TRBD2 (6 bases). The germline V and J ends were trimmed by 5 bases and 0 bases, with 16 bases remaining between them. The CDR3 covers 17 residues. From germline, CDR1 is LNHDA and CDR2 SQIVND (reference sequence). The CDR3 nucleotides read TGTGCCAGTAGTCCACCGGGACTTCTAGCGAACACCGGGGAGCTGTTTTTT. It yields the protein CASSPPGLLANTGELFF. Filled out from reference TRBV19 and TRBJ2-2, the complete variable domain reads DGGITQSPKYLFRKEGQNVTLSCEQNLNHDAMYWYRQDPGQGLRLIYYSQIVNDFQKGDIAEGYSVSREKKESFPLTVTSAQKNPTAFYLCASSPPGLLANTGELFFGEGSRLTVL.

V usage is TRBV5-1 and J usage is TRBJ2-1; TRBD2 is a possible D gene (6 bases). Germline CDR1 reads SGHRS; CDR2 reads YFSETQ. The CDR3 is 15 amino acids. The V end lost 0 bases, the J end lost 3 bases, and 10 bases lay between the germline ends. The CDR3 DNA reads as TGCGCCAGCAGCTTGGCGGGACTCGACTACAATGAGCAGTTCTTC. Its translation is CASSLAGLDYNEQFF.